One sample yielded the 14 T cell receptor beta chains listed below, sequenced in a study of blood T cells in healthy people across ages. Sample-barcoded 5' priming and a J-beta primer mix drove a second PCR of about 7 to 12 cycles. TCRdb ran MiXCR on the 5' RACE reads and lists one entry per CDR3 protein. This sample has some 1.7 million distinct CDR3 sequences, with over 25% found just once. Source material: blood. These receptors originate from a woman younger than 45 in good health.

This sequence joins TRBV7-2 and TRBJ2-3; 10 bases agree with TRBD2. CDR1 is SGHTA, CDR2 FQGNSA, per germline. This CDR3 is 16 amino acids long. V was pared by 2 bases and J by 10 bases, with 12 bases of the junction left unmatched. Here the CDR3 DNA reads TGTGCCAGCAGCTTAAGGAGTGATAGCGGGGGGATTTCGCAGTATTTT. It codes for CASSLRSDSGGISQYF. The entire variable domain, with the rest obtained from reference TRBV7-2 and TRBJ2-3, is as follows: GAGVSQSPSNKVTEKGKDVELRCDPISGHTALYWYRQSLGQGLEFLIYFQGNSAPDKSGLPSDRFSAERTGGSVSTLTIQRTQQEDSAVYLCASSLRSDSGGISQYFGPGTRLTVL.

The chain employs TRBV2 and TRBJ2-2; 8 bases map to TRBD1. Germline V CDR1 and CDR2: SNHLY, FYNNEI. V trimming: 7 bases; J trimming: 6 bases; junction bases outside the gene matches: 7. CDR3 length equals 14 residues. CDR3 protein: CASMRQGISGELFF. For the CDR3, the DNA is TGTGCCAGCATGAGACAGGGGATCTCCGGGGAGCTGTTTTTT.

This clonotype was counted a few times. The J gene is TRBJ1-2, the V gene TRBV3-1; maybe TRBD1 (5 bases). Trimming left V 0 bases short and J 3 bases short, with 11 bases between. In germline, CDR1 is LGHDT, CDR2 YNNKEL (reference sequence). CDR3 length: 15 amino acids. CDR3 sequence (DNA): TGTGCCAGCAGCCAAGATGAGGGGACCTACTATGGCTACACCTTC. It encodes CASSQDEGTYYGYTF.

The table lists this clonotype with a few counts. The chain combines TRBV3-1 with TRBJ2-1; 8 bases line up with TRBD2. Germline-derived CDR1 and CDR2 are LGHDT and YNNKEL (reference sequence). V shed 3 bases, J shed 9 bases, and the junction held 4 bases outside the gene matches. This CDR3 contains 13 residues. CDR3 protein: CASSHRGGGEQFF. CDR3 DNA sequence: TGTGCCAGCAGCCACCGGGGGGGCGGTGAGCAGTTCTTC.

J is TRBJ2-7 and V is TRBV27; unclear D gene. V was cut by 8 bases and J by 2 bases, with 16 bases left in between. This CDR3 region has 14 residues. Per germline, CDR1 MNHEY and CDR2 SMNVEV (reference sequence). CDR3: CASRRVLVAYEQYF. The DNA for the CDR3 is TGTGCCAGCCGCCGAGTTCTGGTGGCCTACGAGCAGTACTTC.

This chain uses TRBV29-1 with TRBJ2-1, with no clear D. The V gene's germline CDR1 is SQVTM and CDR2 ANQGSEA. V lost 4 bases to trimming and J lost 8 bases, with 9 bases between them. The CDR3 runs 11 residues. Here the CDR3 DNA reads TGCAGCGTTGGCTCACGCGATGAGCAGTTCTTC. Translation: CSVGSRDEQFF.

The genes are TRBV20-1 and TRBJ1-2; no clear D. This CDR3 region has 11 residues. Per germline, CDR1 DFQATT and CDR2 SNEGSKA (reference sequence). Trimming took 3 bases from V and 8 from J, leaving 10 bases between them. The CDR3 region is CSASSISGYTF. The CDR3 DNA reads TGCAGTGCTAGTAGCATAAGCGGCTACACCTTC.

Points on this clonotype: A much larger clone lies one base from this, so it may be a read error. This rearrangement joins TRBV3-1 to TRBJ2-4; 9 bases map to TRBD2. The CDR3 extends over 14 amino acids. Germline CDR1 LGHDT, CDR2 YNNKEL (reference sequence). With 3 bases clipped from V and 13 bases from J, the junction kept 10 bases outside the gene matches. Here the CDR3 reads CASSHRTSDNEQYF. CDR3 sequence (DNA): TGTGCCAGCAGCCACAGGACTAGCGACAATGAGCAGTACTTC.

This clonotype was seen more than once but under ten times. The chain combines TRBV5-1 with TRBJ2-1; 9 bases match TRBD1. Per the germline V gene, CDR1 is SGHRS and CDR2 is YFSETQ. Trimming cost V 7 bases and J 6 bases; bases outside gene matches: 8. The CDR3 is 14 amino acids. The CDR3 region has the DNA TGCGCCAGCTGCCTGACAGGGGGGAGCAATGAGCAGTTCTTC. Its translation is CASCLTGGSNEQFF. The full variable domain, rest sourced from reference TRBV5-1 and TRBJ2-1, is KAGVTQTPRYLIKTRGQQVTLSCSPISGHRSVSWYQQTPGQGLQFLFEYFSETQRNKGNFPGRFSGRQFSNSRSEMNVSTLELGDSALYLCASCLTGGSNEQFFGPGTRLTVL.

The chain couples TRBV11-2 to TRBJ2-1; perhaps TRBD1 as D (6 bases). The V end lost 2 bases, the J end lost 2 bases, and 10 bases lay between the germline ends. The CDR3 has 15 amino acids. Germline V gene sequence: CDR1 SGHAT, CDR2 FQNNGV. The CDR3 spells CASSLRGNPYNEQFF. The DNA for the CDR3 is TGTGCCAGCAGCTTAAGGGGGAATCCCTACAATGAGCAGTTCTTC.

This clonotype was observed many times. The chain is built from TRBV29-1 and TRBJ2-3, with TRBD2 identical over 10 bases. The CDR3 totals 18 residues. Per the germline V gene, CDR1 is SQVTM and CDR2 is ANQGSEA. V was clipped by 7 bases and J by 4 bases; unmatched bases: 20. The CDR3 coding sequence is TGCAGCGCCCTTAGGCTAGCGGGAGTGGGGGACTTCTCAGATACGCAGTATTTT. It codes for CSALRLAGVGDFSDTQYF.

The sample holds a few counts of this clonotype. The junction and the germline gene differ at one end; a read error may be behind it. The genes are TRBV7-2 and TRBJ1-5; 9 nucleotides align to TRBD1. This CDR3 is 14 amino acids long. Per the germline V gene, CDR1 is SGHTA and CDR2 is FQGNSA. CDR3 DNA: TGTGCCAGCAGCTGGGACAGGGACAATCAGCCCCGGCATTTT. Encoded protein: CASSWDRDNQPRHF.

This rearrangement joins TRBV20-1 to TRBJ2-1, with 8 bases that match TRBD2. From germline, CDR1 is DFQATT and CDR2 SNEGSKA (reference sequence). V lost 5 bases to trimming and J lost 9 bases; unmatched junction nucleotides: 0. CDR3 size: 10 residues. DNA of the CDR3: TGCAGTGCTCTAGCGGGTGAGCAGTTCTTC. It is translated as CSALAGEQFF.

This clonotype was picked up a small number of times. The V call is TRBV5-1, the J call TRBJ2-7; D remains unclear. The closer fit of TRBJ2-5 to the DNA end suggests the J call may be wrong. CDR1 is SGHRS, CDR2 YFSETQ, per germline. The CDR3 loop spans 14 amino acids. This chain's CDR3 is CASSSSRATETQYF. The CDR3, as DNA: TGCGCCAGCAGCAGCTCAAGGGCCACGGAGACCCAGTACTTC.